This T cell receptor beta chain comes out of a study of blood T cells in healthy people across ages. Notes on the study in general: Expanded clonotype changes were possibly confounded by unknown donor CMV status. Naive T cell percentage showed a strong correlation with TCR beta diversity.

PCR was performed a second time for about 7 to 12 cycles using a sample-barcoded 5' primer and a J-beta primer mix. The yield of each sample was at least 2.5 million CDR3-containing paired-end reads. Using its own MiXCR run on the 5' RACE reads, TCRdb lists one record per CDR3 protein. This table holds about 640,000 distinct CDR3 sequences, about 30% found once. CDR1 is SGHRS and CDR2 is YFSETQ in the germline V gene. The length of the CDR3 is 15 residues. V lost 3 bases to trimming and J lost 2 bases; unmatched junction nucleotides: 7. This clonotype showed up many times. The antigen remains undetermined.

This sequence joins TRBV5-1 and TRBJ1-1, with TRBD1 matching over 7 bases. Material: blood. This clonotype was obtained from a woman aged 80 or older in good health. The CDR3 nucleotides read TGCGCCAGCAGCTGGGGTGACAGGGTAAACACTGAAGCTTTCTTT. It is translated as CASSWGDRVNTEAFF.